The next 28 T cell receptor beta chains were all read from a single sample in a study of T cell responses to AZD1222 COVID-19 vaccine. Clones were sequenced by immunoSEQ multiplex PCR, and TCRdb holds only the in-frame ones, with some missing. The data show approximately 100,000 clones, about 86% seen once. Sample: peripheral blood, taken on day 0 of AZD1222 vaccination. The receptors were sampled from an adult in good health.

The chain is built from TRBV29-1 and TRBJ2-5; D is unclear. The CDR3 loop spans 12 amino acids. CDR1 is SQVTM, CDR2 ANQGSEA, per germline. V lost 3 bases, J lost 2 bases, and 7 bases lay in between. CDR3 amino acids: CSVDEGQETQYF. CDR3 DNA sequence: TGCAGCGTTGATGAAGGACAAGAGACCCAGTACTTC.

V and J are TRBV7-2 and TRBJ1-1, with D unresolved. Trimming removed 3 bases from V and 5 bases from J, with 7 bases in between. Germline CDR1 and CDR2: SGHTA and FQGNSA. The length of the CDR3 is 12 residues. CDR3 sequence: CASSFPGTEAFF. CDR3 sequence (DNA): TGTGCCAGCAGCTTTCCCGGAACTGAAGCTTTCTTT. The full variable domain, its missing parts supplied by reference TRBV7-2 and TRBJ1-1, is GAGVSQSPSNKVTEKGKDVELRCDPISGHTALYWYRQSLGQGLEFLIYFQGNSAPDKSGLPSDRFSAERTGGSVSTLTIQRTQQEDSAVYLCASSFPGTEAFFGQGTRLTVV.

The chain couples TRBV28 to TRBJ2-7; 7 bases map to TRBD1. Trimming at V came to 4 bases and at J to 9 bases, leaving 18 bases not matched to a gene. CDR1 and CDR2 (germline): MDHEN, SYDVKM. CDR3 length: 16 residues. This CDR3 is CASSSRRDSARPGQYF. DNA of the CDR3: TGTGCCAGCAGTTCCCGCCGGGACAGTGCCAGACCGGGGCAGTACTTC.

The CDR3 DNA is TGTGCCAGCAGTGATGCGGGGACGATCACGGATACGCAGTATTTT. Translating gives CASSDAGTITDTQYF. The V and J genes are TRBV25-1 and TRBJ2-3; D perhaps matches TRBD2 (6 bases). CDR1 is MGHDK, CDR2 SYGVNS, per germline. The CDR3 is 15 amino acids. Trimming cost V 3 bases and J 6 bases, with 16 bases left between them. Supplemented by reference TRBV25-1 and TRBJ2-3, the full variable domain reads EADIYQTPRYLVIGTGKKITLECSQTMGHDKMYWYQQDPGMELHLIHYSYGVNSTEKGDLSSESTVSRIRTEHFPLTLESARPSHTSQYLCASSDAGTITDTQYFGPGTRLTVL.

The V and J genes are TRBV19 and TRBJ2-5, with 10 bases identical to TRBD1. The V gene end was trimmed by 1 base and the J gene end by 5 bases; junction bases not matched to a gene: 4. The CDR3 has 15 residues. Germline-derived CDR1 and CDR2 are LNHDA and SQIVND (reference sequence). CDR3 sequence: CASSIARDRGETQYF. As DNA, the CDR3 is TGTGCCAGTAGTATAGCCCGGGACAGGGGCGAGACCCAGTACTTC.

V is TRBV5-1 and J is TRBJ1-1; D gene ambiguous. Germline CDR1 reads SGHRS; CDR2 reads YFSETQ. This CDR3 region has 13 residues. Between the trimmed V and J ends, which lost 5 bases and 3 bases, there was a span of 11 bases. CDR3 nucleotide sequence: TGCGCCAGCAGGGGCTTAAGGGACACTGAAGCTTTCTTT. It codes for CASRGLRDTEAFF. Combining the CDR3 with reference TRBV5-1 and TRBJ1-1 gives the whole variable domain KAGVTQTPRYLIKTRGQQVTLSCSPISGHRSVSWYQQTPGQGLQFLFEYFSETQRNKGNFPGRFSGRQFSNSRSEMNVSTLELGDSALYLCASRGLRDTEAFFGQGTRLTVV.

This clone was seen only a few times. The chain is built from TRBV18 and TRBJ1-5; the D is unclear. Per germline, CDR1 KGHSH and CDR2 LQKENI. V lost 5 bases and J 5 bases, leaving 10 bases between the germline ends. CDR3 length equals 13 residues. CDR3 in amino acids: CASSSGFDQPQHF. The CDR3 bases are TGTGCCAGCTCAAGTGGGTTTGATCAGCCCCAGCATTTT.

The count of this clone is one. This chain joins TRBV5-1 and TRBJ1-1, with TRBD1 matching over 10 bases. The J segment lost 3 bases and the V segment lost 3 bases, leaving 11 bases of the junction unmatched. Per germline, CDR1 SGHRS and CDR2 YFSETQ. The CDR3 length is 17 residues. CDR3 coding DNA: TGCGCCAGCAGCTCGTCGTTGACAGGGGGCCTGGACACTGAAGCTTTCTTT. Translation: CASSSSLTGGLDTEAFF.

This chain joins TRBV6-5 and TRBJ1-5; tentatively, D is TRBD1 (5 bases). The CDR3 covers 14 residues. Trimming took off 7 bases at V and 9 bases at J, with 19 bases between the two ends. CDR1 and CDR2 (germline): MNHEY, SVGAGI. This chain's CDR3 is CASISSRDTGPQHF. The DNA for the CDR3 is TGTGCCAGCATCTCCTCCAGGGATACGGGGCCCCAGCATTTT.

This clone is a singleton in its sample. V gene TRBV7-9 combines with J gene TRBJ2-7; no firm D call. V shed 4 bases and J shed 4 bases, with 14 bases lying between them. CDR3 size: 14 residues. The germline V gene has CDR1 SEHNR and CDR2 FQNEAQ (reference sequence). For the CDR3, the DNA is TGTGCCAGCAGCTACAGTTCGGACGGATACGAGCAGTACTTC. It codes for CASSYSSDGYEQYF.

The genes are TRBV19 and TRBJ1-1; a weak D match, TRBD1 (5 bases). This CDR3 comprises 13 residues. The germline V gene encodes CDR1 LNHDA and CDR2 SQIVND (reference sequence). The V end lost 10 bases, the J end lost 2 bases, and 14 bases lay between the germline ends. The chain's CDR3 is CAISMTVNTEAFF. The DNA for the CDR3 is TGTGCCATAAGTATGACAGTCAACACTGAAGCTTTCTTT.

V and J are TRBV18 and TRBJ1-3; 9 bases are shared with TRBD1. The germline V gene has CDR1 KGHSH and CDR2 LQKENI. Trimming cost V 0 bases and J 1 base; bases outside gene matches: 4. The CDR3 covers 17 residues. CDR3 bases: TGTGCCAGCTCACCACCGGGACAGGGTTCATCTGGAAACACCATATATTTT. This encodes CASSPPGQGSSGNTIYF. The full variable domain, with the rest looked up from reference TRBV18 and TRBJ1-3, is NAGVMQNPRHLVRRRGQEARLRCSPMKGHSHVYWYRQLPEEGLKFMVYLQKENIIDESGMPKERFSAEFPKEGPSILRIQQVVRGDSAAYFCASSPPGQGSSGNTIYFGEGSWLTVV.

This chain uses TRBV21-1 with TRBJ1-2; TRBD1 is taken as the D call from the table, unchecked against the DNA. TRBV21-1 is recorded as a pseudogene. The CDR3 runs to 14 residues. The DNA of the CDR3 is TGTGCCAGCAGCAGGCATCCTGCTAACTATGGCTACACCTTC. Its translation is CASSRHPANYGYTF.

The DNA for the CDR3 is TGTGCCAGCAGTCTTGAGCGGAAGAGCTCCTACGAGCAGTACTTC. Encoded protein: CASSLERKSSYEQYF. The chain carries TRBV6-5 and TRBJ2-7; a weak D match, TRBD2 (5 bases). Germline V CDR1 and CDR2: MNHEY, SVGAGI. V lost 5 bases and J 0 bases, leaving 14 bases between the germline ends. The CDR3 loop spans 15 amino acids.

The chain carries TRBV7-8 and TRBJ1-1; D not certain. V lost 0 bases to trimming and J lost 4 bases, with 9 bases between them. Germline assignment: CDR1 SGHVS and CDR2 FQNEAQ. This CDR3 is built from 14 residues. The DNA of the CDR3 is TGTGCCAGCAGCTTAGCCCTGGCTATCACTGAAGCTTTCTTT. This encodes CASSLALAITEAFF.

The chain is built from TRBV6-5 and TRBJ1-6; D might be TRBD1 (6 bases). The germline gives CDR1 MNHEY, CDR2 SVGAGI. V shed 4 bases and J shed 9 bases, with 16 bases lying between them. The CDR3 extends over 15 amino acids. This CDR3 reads CASSSTGRSGSPLHF. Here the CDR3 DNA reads TGTGCCAGCAGTTCAACAGGGAGGAGCGGTTCACCCCTCCACTTT.

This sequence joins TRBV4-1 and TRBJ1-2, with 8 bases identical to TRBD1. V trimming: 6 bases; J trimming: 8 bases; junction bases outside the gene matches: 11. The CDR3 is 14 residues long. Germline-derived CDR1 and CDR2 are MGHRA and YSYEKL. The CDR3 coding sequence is TGCGCCAGCAGTCCGGGACAGGCATTCTCCGGCTACACCTTC. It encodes CASSPGQAFSGYTF.

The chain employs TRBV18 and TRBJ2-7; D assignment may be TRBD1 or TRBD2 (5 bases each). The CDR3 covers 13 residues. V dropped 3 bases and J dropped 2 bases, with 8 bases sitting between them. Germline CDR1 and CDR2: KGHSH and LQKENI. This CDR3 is CASSPGTTYEQYF. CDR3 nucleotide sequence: TGTGCCAGCTCACCCGGGACCACCTACGAGCAGTACTTC.

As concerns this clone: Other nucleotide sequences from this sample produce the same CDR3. The chain's CDR3 is CASSIGQGGNQPQHF. In DNA, the CDR3 is TGTGCCAGTAGTATAGGACAGGGTGGCAATCAGCCCCAGCATTTT. The chain joins TRBV19 to TRBJ1-5; 7 positions match TRBD1. The CDR3 spans 15 residues. From germline, CDR1 is LNHDA and CDR2 SQIVND (reference sequence). With 1 base clipped from V and 2 bases from J, the junction kept 2 bases outside the gene matches.

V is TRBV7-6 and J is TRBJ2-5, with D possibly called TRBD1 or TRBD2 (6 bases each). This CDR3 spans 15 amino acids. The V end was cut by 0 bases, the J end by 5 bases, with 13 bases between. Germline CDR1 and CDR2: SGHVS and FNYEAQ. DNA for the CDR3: TGTGCCAGCAGCTTAGCGCTCGGGGGCGGGGAGACCCAGTACTTC. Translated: CASSLALGGGETQYF.

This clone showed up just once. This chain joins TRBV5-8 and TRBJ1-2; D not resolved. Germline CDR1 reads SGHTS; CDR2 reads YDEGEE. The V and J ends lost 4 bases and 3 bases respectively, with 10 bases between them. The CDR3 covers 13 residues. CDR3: CASSADRDYGYTF. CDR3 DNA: TGTGCCAGCAGCGCGGACCGAGACTATGGCTACACCTTC.

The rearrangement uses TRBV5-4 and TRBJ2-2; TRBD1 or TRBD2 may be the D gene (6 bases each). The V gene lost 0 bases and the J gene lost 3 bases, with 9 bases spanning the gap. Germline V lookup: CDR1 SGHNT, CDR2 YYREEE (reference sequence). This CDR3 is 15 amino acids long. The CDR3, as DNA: TGTGCCAGCAGCTTGGCAAGGGGGGACACCGGGGAGCTGTTTTTT. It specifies CASSLARGDTGELFF.

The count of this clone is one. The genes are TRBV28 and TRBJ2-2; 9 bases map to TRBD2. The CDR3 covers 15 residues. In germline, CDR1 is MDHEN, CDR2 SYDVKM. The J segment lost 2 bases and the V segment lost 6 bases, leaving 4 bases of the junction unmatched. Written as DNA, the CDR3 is TGTGCCAGCAGCCATAGCGGGGGAAACACCGGGGAGCTGTTTTTT. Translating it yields CASSHSGGNTGELFF.

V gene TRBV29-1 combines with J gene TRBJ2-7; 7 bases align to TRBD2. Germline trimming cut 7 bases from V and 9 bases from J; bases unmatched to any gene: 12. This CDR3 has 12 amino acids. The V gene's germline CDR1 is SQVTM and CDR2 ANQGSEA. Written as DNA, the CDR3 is TGCAGCGCCCGGGACTACACTTTCGGGCAGTACTTC. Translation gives CSARDYTFGQYF.

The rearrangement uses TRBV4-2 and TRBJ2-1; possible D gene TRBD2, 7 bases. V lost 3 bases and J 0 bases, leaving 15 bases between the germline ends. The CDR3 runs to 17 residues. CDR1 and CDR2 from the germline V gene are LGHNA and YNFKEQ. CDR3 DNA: TGTGCCAGCAGCCATTCCAGGGGCGGGGGCTCCTACAATGAGCAGTTCTTC. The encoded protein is CASSHSRGGGSYNEQFF.

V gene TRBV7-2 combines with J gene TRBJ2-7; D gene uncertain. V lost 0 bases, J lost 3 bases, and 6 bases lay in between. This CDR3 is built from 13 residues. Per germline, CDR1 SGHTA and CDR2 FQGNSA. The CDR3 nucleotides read TGTGCCAGCAGCTTAGCGCCGGGCTACGAGCAGTACTTC. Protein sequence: CASSLAPGYEQYF.

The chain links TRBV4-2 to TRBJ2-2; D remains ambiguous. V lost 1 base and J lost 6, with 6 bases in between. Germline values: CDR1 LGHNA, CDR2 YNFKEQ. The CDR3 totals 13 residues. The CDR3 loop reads CASSQVNSGELFF. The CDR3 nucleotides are TGTGCCAGCAGCCAAGTTAATTCCGGGGAGCTGTTTTTT.

CDR3 in amino acids: CSVESGNTIYF. In nucleotides, the CDR3 is TGCAGCGTTGAATCCGGAAACACCATATATTTT. The chain combines TRBV29-1 with TRBJ1-3; unclear D gene. V was clipped by 2 bases and J by 4 bases, with 3 bases between them. CDR1 is SQVTM and CDR2 is ANQGSEA in the germline V gene. The CDR3 runs to 11 residues. Together with reference TRBV29-1 and TRBJ1-3, the CDR3 gives the full variable domain: SAVISQKPSRDICQRGTSLTIQCQVDSQVTMMFWYRQQPGQSLTLIATANQGSEATYESGFVIDKFPISRPNLTFSTLTVSNMSPEDSSIYLCSVESGNTIYFGEGSWLTVV.